This TCR beta chain is drawn from a study of blood T cell repertoires in COVID-19. Study context: There were acute and convalescent COVID-19 samples, and they came from the United States, Italy and Spain. T cells, B-cell-depleted T cells, or PBMCs supplied cDNA or gDNA.

As handled by the study authors: Estimates of nucleated cell counts were drawn from the amplification of reference gene primers. The assay was immunoSEQ multiplex PCR, and TCRdb's table has in-frame clones only and misses some. V, J and clone size are those of that table, while D and trimming were read from the DNA. Here the sample spans tens of thousands of clones, 88% being singletons. CDR3 length: 17 amino acids. Losses at the gene ends were 5 bases for V and 0 bases for J; bases not matched to a gene: 5. From germline, CDR1 is MNHEY and CDR2 SMNVEV (reference sequence). This receptor was identified in a woman in her sixties or seventies with acute or convalescent COVID-19. The chain joins TRBV27 to TRBJ1-6; 9 bases agree with TRBD1. Source material: peripheral blood. CDR3: CASSPGQGSSYNSPLHF. CDR3 DNA: TGTGCCAGCAGTCCCGGACAGGGGAGCTCCTATAATTCACCCCTCCACTTT.